This T cell receptor beta chain was documented in a study of cytomegalovirus exposure and HLA in healthy donors. The PCR had 60 Vbeta and 13 Jbeta primers. Measured with immunoSEQ multiplex PCR; TCRdb has only the in-frame clones, and not every one. The table lists under 200,000 clones, around nine tenths of them singletons, with 0.85% in the top ten. The CDR3 spans 16 residues. Germline V lookup: CDR1 SEHNR, CDR2 FQNEAQ (reference sequence). The V end was cut by 5 bases, the J end by 2 bases, with 16 bases between. This receptor was obtained from a woman in her 30s in good health and CMV-seronegative. What was sequenced was PBMCs. The chain links TRBV7-9 to TRBJ1-3; D is unresolved. Here the CDR3 reads CASSPSVGGTGNTIYF. DNA of the CDR3: TGTGCCAGCAGCCCGAGCGTTGGAGGGACTGGAAACACCATATATTTT. Filled out from reference TRBV7-9 and TRBJ1-3, the complete variable domain reads DTGVSQNPRHKITKRGQNVTFRCDPISEHNRLYWYRQTLGQGPEFLTYFQNEAQLEKSRLLSDRFSAERPKGSFSTLEIQRTEQGDSAMYLCASSPSVGGTGNTIYFGEGSWLTVV.